This T cell receptor beta chain was obtained from a study of T cells after yellow fever vaccination. TCRdb fed the 5' RACE reads into MiXCR, producing one record per CDR3 protein. This table holds around 530,000 distinct CDR3 sequences, about a sixth found once. CDR3 length: 15 residues. Per germline, CDR1 SGHRS and CDR2 YFSETQ. J was trimmed by 4 bases and V by 4 bases; bases with no gene match: 10. This chain joins TRBV5-1 and TRBJ1-2; 7 bases are shared with TRBD1. This specimen consisted of PBMCs, obtained 5 days after the first yellow fever vaccination. This TCR derives from a man aged 18 to 35 who received the YFV17D yellow fever vaccine. The CDR3 loop reads CASSVGTAGGYGYTF. CDR3 sequence (DNA): TGCGCCAGCAGCGTGGGGACAGCCGGGGGCTATGGCTACACCTTC.